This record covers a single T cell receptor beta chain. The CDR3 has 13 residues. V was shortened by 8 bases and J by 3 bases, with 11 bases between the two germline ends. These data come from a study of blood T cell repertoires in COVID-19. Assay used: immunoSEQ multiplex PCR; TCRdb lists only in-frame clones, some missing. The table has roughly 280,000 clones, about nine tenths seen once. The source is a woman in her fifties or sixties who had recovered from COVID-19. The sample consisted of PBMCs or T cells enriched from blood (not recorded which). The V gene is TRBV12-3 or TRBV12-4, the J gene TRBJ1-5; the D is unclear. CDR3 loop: CASRSTVNQPQHF. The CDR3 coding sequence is TGTGCCAGCCGGTCCACCGTCAATCAGCCCCAGCATTTT.